The present entry profiles one TCR beta chain with its context. Germline loops: CDR1 MNHNS, CDR2 SASEGT. This CDR3 is built from 16 residues. V was shortened by 6 bases and J by 8 bases, with 22 bases between the two germline ends. Random hexamers were used to reverse transcribe the RNA input (roughly 0.5 to 1 ug). An immunoSEQ multiplex PCR amplified TCR beta CDR3 over 54 Vbeta and 13 Jbeta. One entry per CDR3 protein, called by TCRdb with MiXCR from the immunoSEQ multiplex PCR reads. Seen here are 150,000 to 200,000 distinct CDR3 sequences, roughly 95% observed once, and the top ten hold 0.08% to 0.095%. This sample was included in a study of CD8 T cells in Susac syndrome. Peripheral blood CD8+ and CD4+ T cells were profiled by TCR beta sequencing. The multiple sclerosis control group was made up of treatment-naive patients with stable or active relapsing-remitting disease. Negative isolation was used for CD8+ and CD4+ T cells and FACS enrichment for TEMRA cells.

This TCR derives from a human donor with multiple sclerosis. The chain links TRBV6-1 to TRBJ1-4; unclear D gene. Material: CD4+ T cells from PBMCs. The CDR3 is CASSRARVGLGEKLFF. The CDR3 DNA reads as TGTGCCAGCAGCAGAGCGCGCGTGGGGTTAGGGGAAAAACTGTTTTTT.